Shown below are 18 T cell receptor beta chains from a single sample sequenced in a study of T cell responses to AZD1222 COVID-19 vaccine. This table comes from immunoSEQ multiplex PCR, and its TCRdb copy is limited to in-frame clones, with some not included. Here the sample spans about 190,000 clones, around 86% being singletons. Material: peripheral blood, obtained on day 0 of MenACWY control vaccination. The origin of the receptors is an adult in good health.

V is TRBV6-5 and J is TRBJ2-7; D may be TRBD1 or TRBD2 (5 bases each). Germline CDR1 MNHEY, CDR2 SVGAGI. V lost 8 bases and J 4 bases, leaving 15 bases between the germline ends. This CDR3 is built from 13 residues. CDR3 residues: CASGTQVGYEQYF. CDR3 nucleotides: TGTGCCAGCGGGACCCAGGTCGGTTACGAGCAGTACTTC.

The chain employs TRBV6-5 and TRBJ1-4; the D gene is possibly TRBD1 (5 bases). CDR1 MNHEY and CDR2 SVGAGI come from the germline V gene. This CDR3 spans 14 amino acids. Between the trimmed V and J ends, which lost 2 bases and 8 bases, there was a span of 12 bases. The CDR3 DNA follows: TGTGCCAGCAGTTACGGCAGGGTTGGCGAAAAACTGTTTTTT. This sequence encodes CASSYGRVGEKLFF.

This sequence joins TRBV7-3 and TRBJ1-2; 10 bases match TRBD1. The germline CDR1 and CDR2 sequences are SGHTA and FQGTGA. CDR3 length: 13 amino acids. The trim removed 3 bases at V and 7 bases at J, leaving 2 bases unmatched. In nucleotides, the CDR3 is TGTGCCAGCAGCTTCCGACAGGGGGCTGGCTACACCTTC. Translating it yields CASSFRQGAGYTF.

This chain links TRBV11-2 with TRBJ2-4; unclear D gene. The CDR3 loop spans 16 amino acids. Germline assignment: CDR1 SGHAT and CDR2 FQNNGV. V was cut by 4 bases and J by 0 bases, with 13 bases left in between. The CDR3 region has the DNA TGTGCCAGCAGCTCCCCTCAGTCCTTAGCCAAAAACATTCAGTACTTC. Protein: CASSSPQSLAKNIQYF.

This sequence joins TRBV29-1 and TRBJ2-7; D is perhaps TRBD2 (5 bases). The germline V and J ends were trimmed by 4 bases and 1 base, with 8 bases remaining between them. This CDR3 is built from 12 residues. Per the germline V gene, CDR1 is SQVTM and CDR2 is ANQGSEA. CDR3 nucleotides: TGCAGCGTTGGACCGGGATCCTACGAGCAGTACTTC. It translates to CSVGPGSYEQYF.

This clone appeared once. The chain carries TRBV5-1 and TRBJ1-5; the D is unclear. Germline assignment: CDR1 SGHRS and CDR2 YFSETQ. V was shortened by 0 bases and J by 0 bases, with 7 bases between the two germline ends. CDR3 size: 15 residues. Here the CDR3 reads CASSLGVYSNQPQHF. CDR3 bases: TGCGCCAGCAGCTTGGGAGTTTATAGCAATCAGCCCCAGCATTTT.

V and J are TRBV25-1 and TRBJ1-3; a possible D gene is TRBD1 (6 bases). The CDR3 runs to 15 residues. Trimming cost V 1 base and J 8 bases, with 15 bases left between them. Germline V gene sequence: CDR1 MGHDK, CDR2 SYGVNS. CDR3 residues: CASSELGTLTDTIYF. CDR3 sequence (DNA): TGTGCCAGCAGTGAATTAGGGACATTGACGGACACCATATATTTT.

The V call is TRBV27, the J call TRBJ1-5; TRBD1 might be the D (5 bases). Looked up from germline, CDR1 is MNHEY and CDR2 is SMNVEV (reference sequence). V gave up 5 bases and J gave up 11 bases, with 13 bases separating them. The CDR3 loop spans 12 amino acids. The chain's CDR3 is CASSPGGRTQHF. The CDR3 DNA sequence: TGTGCCAGCAGTCCGGGGGGTAGGACCCAGCATTTT.

A few counts support this clone. V gene TRBV28 combines with J gene TRBJ2-7; unclear D gene. Germline V lookup: CDR1 MDHEN, CDR2 SYDVKM. This CDR3 has 12 residues. V shed 5 bases and J shed 6 bases, with 11 bases lying between them. CDR3 nucleotide sequence: TGTGCCAGCAGTCTCGACCCTTCCGAGCAGTACTTC. It is translated as CASSLDPSEQYF. Combining the CDR3 with reference TRBV28 and TRBJ2-7 gives the whole variable domain DVKVTQSSRYLVKRTGEKVFLECVQDMDHENMFWYRQDPGLGLRLIYFSYDVKMKEKGDIPEGYSVSREKKERFSLILESASTNQTSMYLCASSLDPSEQYFGPGTRLTVT.

V gene TRBV28 combines with J gene TRBJ2-6; D gene ambiguous. CDR1 and CDR2 (germline): MDHEN, SYDVKM. CDR3 length: 13 amino acids. V was shortened by 5 bases and J by 2 bases, with 4 bases between the two germline ends. The CDR3 reads CASSPPGANVLTF. The CDR3 nucleotides read TGTGCCAGCAGTCCCCCTGGGGCCAACGTCCTGACTTTC.

The rearrangement links TRBV4-2 to TRBJ2-1; D uncertain. The germline gives CDR1 LGHNA, CDR2 YNFKEQ. This CDR3 is 14 amino acids long. Trimming took 3 bases from V and 5 from J, leaving 11 bases between them. CDR3 coding DNA: TGTGCCAGCAGCCAGGAAATCTACGACAATGAGCAGTTCTTC. Amino acid sequence: CASSQEIYDNEQFF.

V is TRBV28 and J is TRBJ1-1, with unresolved D. Germline V gene sequence: CDR1 MDHEN, CDR2 SYDVKM. V was cut by 7 bases and J by 0 bases, with 12 bases left in between. This CDR3 comprises 14 residues. CDR3 residues: CASKRAAMNTEAFF. The CDR3 DNA follows: TGTGCCAGCAAAAGGGCGGCGATGAACACTGAAGCTTTCTTT.

This clone is a singleton in its sample. The chain carries TRBV28 and TRBJ1-1, with a possible D match to TRBD1 (5 bases). CDR1 and CDR2 (germline): MDHEN, SYDVKM. Trimming took off 6 bases at V and 1 base at J, with 12 bases between the two ends. The CDR3 spans 14 residues. The CDR3 region has the DNA TGTGCCAGCAGCCGGGGGGGAGCGAACACTGAAGCTTTCTTT. This gives the protein CASSRGGANTEAFF.

The chain recombines TRBV9 with TRBJ1-3; unclear D gene. The CDR3 has 14 amino acids. V was trimmed by 4 bases and J by 1 base, leaving 9 bases between them. Germline values: CDR1 SGDLS, CDR2 YYNGEE. The CDR3 protein is CASSQRESGNTIYF. CDR3 DNA: TGTGCCAGCAGCCAAAGGGAATCTGGAAACACCATATATTTT.

This sequence joins TRBV28 and TRBJ1-5; the match to TRBD1 covers 9 bases. CDR1 and CDR2 (germline): MDHEN, SYDVKM. V gave up 5 bases and J gave up 5 bases; unmatched junction bases: 7. The CDR3 spans 15 residues. CDR3 region: CASSPGQGRHQPQHF. DNA of the CDR3: TGTGCCAGCAGTCCCGGACAGGGGAGGCATCAGCCCCAGCATTTT.

The chain uses TRBV2 and TRBJ2-7, with D tentatively TRBD2 (6 bases). Germline V CDR1 and CDR2: SNHLY, FYNNEI. The CDR3 has 14 amino acids. Trimming removed 3 bases at V and 3 bases at J, with 12 bases between. The CDR3 DNA reads TGTGCCAGCAGTGAGGGGGAGGTACTCTACGAGCAGTACTTC. It codes for CASSEGEVLYEQYF.

The rearrangement links TRBV30 to TRBJ2-4; D possibly corresponds to TRBD1 (6 bases). The CDR3 runs to 13 residues. CDR1 and CDR2 from the germline V gene are GTSNPN and SVGIG (reference sequence). The ends were cut back, 1 base at V and 7 bases at J, with 11 bases in the middle. The CDR3 DNA is TGTGCCTGGAGTGCAGGGGTACGGAACATTCAGTACTTC. Translated, it gives CAWSAGVRNIQYF.

CDR3: CASSLLSGRSTHEQYF. The CDR3 DNA sequence: TGTGCCAGCAGTCTTCTTAGCGGGAGAAGCACCCACGAGCAGTACTTC. The chain couples TRBV28 to TRBJ2-7, with 9 bases aligning to TRBD2. CDR3 size: 16 residues. With V trimmed by 5 bases and J by 5 bases, 13 bases remained unmatched. Germline V lookup: CDR1 MDHEN, CDR2 SYDVKM.